The rows below give T cell receptor beta chains drawn from one sample of a study of CD8 T cells in ankylosing spondylitis. TCRdb reanalysed the 5' RACE reads using MiXCR and keeps one entry per CDR3 protein. The table has almost 400,000 distinct CDR3 sequences, 20% to 25% seen once. Sequencing was carried out using blood, either unsorted or a sorted T cell fraction (not recorded which). All receptors come from a male donor with ankylosing spondylitis. Each CDR3 is given with its conserved first and last residue. The D gene is left open where the match is weak. Rows may omit the clone size; those that give it use once, few, many or a size class.

-	few	TRBV7-2	TRBJ2-1	TGTGCCAGCAGCACCAATTACAATGAGCAGTTCTTC	CASSTNYNEQFF
-	few	TRBV12-3/TRBV12-4	TRBJ1-1	TGTGCCAGCAGTTCGGTCCGATGGACTGAAGCTTTCTTT	CASSSVRWTEAFF
TRBD2	-	TRBV20-1	TRBJ2-1	TGCAGTGTCACGACGGGACTAGCTGTTAATGAGCAGTTCTTC	CSVTTGLAVNEQFF
-	-	TRBV12-3/TRBV12-4	TRBJ2-7	TGTGCCAGCGTAGGAGCCTACGAGCAGTACTTC	CASVGAYEQYF
-	-	TRBV2	TRBJ2-3	TGTGCCAGCAGTGTTTTCATATCCGATACGCAGTATTTT	CASSVFISDTQYF
-	once	TRBV6-5	TRBJ1-4	TGTGCCAGCAGTTACTCGAGGCAGCCAACTAATGAAAAACTGTTTTTT	CASSYSRQPTNEKLFF
-	-	TRBV20-1	TRBJ1-6	TGCAGTGCTAGTTTGTCATCCCTCCACTTT	CSASLSSLHF
TRBD1	-	TRBV7-8	TRBJ1-6	TGTGCCAGCAGCTCCCGGACAGGGCATTCACCCCTCCACTTT	CASSSRTGHSPLHF
-	-	TRBV5-1	TRBJ2-3	TGCGCCAGCAGCTTGGAAGCTGGACCCCTCACAGATACGCAGTATTTT	CASSLEAGPLTDTQYF
-	-	TRBV29-1	TRBJ1-1	TGCAGCGTTGGGGCACGGGGAACTGAAGCTTTCTTT	CSVGARGTEAFF
-	few	TRBV19	TRBJ2-1	TGTGCCAGTAGCTCCCTAGACGGGAGTGAGCAGTTCTTC	CASSSLDGSEQFF
-	-	TRBV6-5	TRBJ2-6	TGTGCCAGCAGTTACCTCCTTATGGGGTCTGGGGCCAACGTCCTGACTTTC	CASSYLLMGSGANVLTF
-	-	TRBV6-5	TRBJ2-7	TGTGCCAGCAGTTACTCGATGGTTGGCGGCAACTCCTACGAGCAGTACTTC	CASSYSMVGGNSYEQYF
-	few	TRBV25-1	TRBJ2-1	TGTGCCAGCAGTGTTGAGCTGAGGTACAATGAGCAGTTCTTC	CASSVELRYNEQFF
-	-	TRBV7-3	TRBJ2-2	TGTGCCAGCAGCCCCTCACGGGAAAACACCGGGGAGCTGTTTTTT	CASSPSRENTGELFF
-	-	TRBV7-2	TRBJ2-3	TGTGCCAGCAGCCCATTGGGGGGTAGGACAGATACGCAGTATTTT	CASSPLGGRTDTQYF
-	many	TRBV15	TRBJ2-5	TGTGCCACCAGCAGAGTTGGGGAGGAGACCCAGTACTTC	CATSRVGEETQYF
-	-	TRBV12-3/TRBV12-4	TRBJ1-1	TGTGCCAGCAGTTATGGACAGTTCACTGAAGCTTTCTTT	CASSYGQFTEAFF
-	few	TRBV4-2	TRBJ2-7	TGTGCCAGCAGCCTGGGGACAAGGCCTGCCTACGAGCAGTACTTC	CASSLGTRPAYEQYF
-	few	TRBV12-3/TRBV12-4	TRBJ1-1	TGTGCCAGCAGTTTTAACAGAAGAGCTTTCTTT	CASSFNRRAFF
TRBD2	-	TRBV11-3	TRBJ2-5	TGTGCCAGCAGCCATCTCAGGACTAGCGGGACCCAAGAGACCCAGTACTTC	CASSHLRTSGTQETQYF
-	-	TRBV18	TRBJ2-7	TGTGCCAGCTCACCAGAGGGCAGGGGTTCTACGAAGCAGTACTTC	CASSPEGRGSTKQYF
TRBD2	-	TRBV7-9	TRBJ2-7	TGTGCCAGCAGCTTCACGACTAGCGGGAAGAACGAGCAGTACTTC	CASSFTTSGKNEQYF
-	-	TRBV29-1	TRBJ1-2	TGCAGCGTTGAAGACCTAATAAATGGCTACACCTTC	CSVEDLINGYTF
-	-	TRBV20-1	TRBJ2-3	TGCAGTGCTAGGAGAGACGTCGGTACAGATACGCAGTATTTT	CSARRDVGTDTQYF
TRBD1	few	TRBV12-3/TRBV12-4	TRBJ1-6	TGTGCCAGCAGTTTTTTCCACGGGACAGGGGATAATTCACCCCTCCACTTT	CASSFFHGTGDNSPLHF